One sample yielded the 8 T cell receptor beta chains listed below, sequenced in a study of identical twins listed by TCRdb under 2016. Library preparation used 5' RACE. Sequenced on an Illumina HiSeq 2000. TCRdb handled the public reads itself, with Q25 trimming in fastp and clone calling in MiXCR, and kept productive beta chains. CDR3 protein sequences are deduplicated, and each keeps its most common genes and DNA. The sample records hundreds of thousands of distinct CDR3 sequences, less than 10% of which are singletons. The top ten constitute roughly 5% of the sample. Sequences were obtained from memory (CD45RO+) T cells sorted from blood. The cell subset or site label on this specimen signifies: CD45RO+ enriched T cells. The receptors were sampled from a woman aged 18-30 years in good health.

A few counts support this clonotype. The chain employs TRBV12-3 or TRBV12-4 and TRBJ2-5, with a possible D match to TRBD2 (5 bases). Trimming stripped 1 base from V and 1 base from J, with 10 bases between. CDR3 length: 15 residues. CDR3 nucleotides: TGTGCCAGCAGTTTAGGGGTAGCGCTCCAAGAGACCCAGTACTTC. As protein: CASSLGVALQETQYF.

The chain has TRBV7-8 and TRBJ2-3; D remains unclear. The germline V and J ends were trimmed by 4 bases and 1 base, with 12 bases remaining between them. Germline CDR1 and CDR2: SGHVS and FQNEAQ. CDR3 length: 15 residues. Written as DNA, the CDR3 is TGTGCCAGCAGCTACGGGCCTCCGGGCACAGATACGCAGTATTTT. This encodes CASSYGPPGTDTQYF.

In this sample, this clonotype turned up many times. J is TRBJ1-1 and V is TRBV12-3 or TRBV12-4; the match to TRBD1 covers 7 bases. With V trimmed by 7 bases and J by 4 bases, 9 bases remained unmatched. This CDR3 is 14 amino acids long. The CDR3 coding sequence is TGTGCCAGCACCATAACAGGGGTGGGCACTGAAGCTTTCTTT. Translated: CASTITGVGTEAFF.

The chain carries TRBV7-2 and TRBJ2-1, with 12 bases identical to TRBD2. The CDR3 is 18 residues long. Germline trimming cut 2 bases from V and 5 bases from J; bases unmatched to any gene: 10. Germline V gene data show CDR1 as SGHTA and CDR2 as FQGNSA. CDR3 sequence: CASSLTLRTSGTDNEQFF. The CDR3, as DNA: TGTGCCAGCAGCTTAACGCTGAGGACTAGCGGGACTGACAATGAGCAGTTCTTC.

This clonotype was observed at least ten times. The chain employs TRBV29-1 and TRBJ2-5, with D uncertain. The CDR3 loop spans 14 amino acids. V lost 1 base and J 2 bases, leaving 11 bases between the germline ends. CDR1 and CDR2 (germline): SQVTM, ANQGSEA. The chain's CDR3 is CSVEGALAQETQYF. CDR3 bases: TGCAGCGTTGAAGGAGCGCTGGCGCAAGAGACCCAGTACTTC.

In this sample, this clonotype turned up many times. The chain links TRBV28 to TRBJ1-2; D is perhaps TRBD1 (5 bases). The CDR3 runs 13 residues. Trimming removed 6 bases at V and 8 bases at J, with 16 bases between. Germline values: CDR1 MDHEN, CDR2 SYDVKM. The DNA for the CDR3 is TGTGCCAGCAGGCCCCCGACAGACGGCGGCTACACCTTC. The encoded protein is CASRPPTDGGYTF.

This clonotype has ten or more counts. The chain uses TRBV5-1 and TRBJ2-7; D remains ambiguous. CDR1 and CDR2 (germline): SGHRS, YFSETQ. The CDR3 consists of 14 residues. V was trimmed by 3 bases and J by 4 bases, leaving 14 bases between them. This CDR3 is CASSSGPPHYEQYF. The DNA of the CDR3 is TGCGCCAGCAGCTCCGGTCCTCCCCATTACGAGCAGTACTTC.

In its sample, this clonotype was seen a few times. The chain employs TRBV9 and TRBJ2-3; no reliable D call. Looked up from germline, CDR1 is SGDLS and CDR2 is YYNGEE. The CDR3 runs 16 residues. V lost 2 bases and J 0 bases, leaving 13 bases between the germline ends. CDR3 sequence: CASSVGALPSTDTQYF. In DNA, the CDR3 is TGTGCCAGCAGCGTTGGAGCACTACCTAGCACAGATACGCAGTATTTT. The full variable domain, rest sourced from reference TRBV9 and TRBJ2-3, is DSGVTQTPKHLITATGQRVTLRCSPRSGDLSVYWYQQSLDQGLQFLIQYYNGEERAKGNILERFSAQQFPDLHSELNLSSLELGDSALYFCASSVGALPSTDTQYFGPGTRLTVL.